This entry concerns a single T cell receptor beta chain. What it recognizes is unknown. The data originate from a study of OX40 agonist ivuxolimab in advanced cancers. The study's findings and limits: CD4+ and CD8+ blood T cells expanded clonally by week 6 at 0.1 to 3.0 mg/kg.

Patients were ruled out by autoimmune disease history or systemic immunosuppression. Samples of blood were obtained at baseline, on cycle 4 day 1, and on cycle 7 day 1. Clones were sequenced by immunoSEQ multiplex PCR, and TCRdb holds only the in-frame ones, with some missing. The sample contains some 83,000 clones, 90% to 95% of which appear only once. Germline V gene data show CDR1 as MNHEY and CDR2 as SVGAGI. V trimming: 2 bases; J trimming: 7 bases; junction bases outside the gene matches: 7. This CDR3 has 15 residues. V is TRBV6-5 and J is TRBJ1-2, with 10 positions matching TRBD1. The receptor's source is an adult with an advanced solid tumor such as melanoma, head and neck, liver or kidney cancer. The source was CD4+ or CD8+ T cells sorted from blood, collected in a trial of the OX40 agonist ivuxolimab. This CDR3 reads CASSYKRQGASGYTF. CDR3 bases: TGTGCCAGCAGTTACAAGAGACAGGGGGCCTCTGGCTACACCTTC.